These T cell receptor beta chains were read from a single sample in a study of T cell repertoires in cytomegalovirus infection. TCRdb independently ran MiXCR on the reads; one entry per CDR3 protein. The sample carries fewer than 700,000 distinct CDR3 sequences, 20% to 30% recorded once. Sequenced sample: CD8+ T cells from PBMCs. The receptors were gathered from a human donor in good health (CMV status not recorded). Some clones in this sample may be carry-over from other donors' samples. CDR3s include the opening cysteine and the closing phenylalanine or tryptophan. D genes are given only for firm matches. The size field is filled for only some rows; it gives once, few, many or a size class.

cdr3_nt: TGTGCCAGCAGTTACTCACCTAGAGAGCTAGCCAAAAACATTCAGTACTTC
cdr3_aa: CASSYSPRELAKNIQYF
v_call: TRBV6-2/TRBV6-3
j_call: TRBJ2-4
clone_size: few
d_call: .

cdr3_nt: TGTGCCAGCAGCTTATCCCCCGGGGAGCTGTTTTTT
cdr3_aa: CASSLSPGELFF
v_call: TRBV7-9
j_call: TRBJ2-2
clone_size: many
d_call: .

cdr3_nt: TGCAGCGTTAAAGAGGGTGACCCTGGAAACACCATATATTTT
cdr3_aa: CSVKEGDPGNTIYF
v_call: TRBV29-1
j_call: TRBJ1-3
clone_size: .
d_call: .

cdr3_nt: TGTGCCAGCAGTTTAGCGGGGGGCCTCTCATACGAGCAGTACTTC
cdr3_aa: CASSLAGGLSYEQYF
v_call: TRBV12-3/TRBV12-4
j_call: TRBJ2-7
clone_size: many
d_call: .

cdr3_nt: TGTGCCAGCAGCCAAGATTGGGGAGACTACGAGCAGTACTTC
cdr3_aa: CASSQDWGDYEQYF
v_call: TRBV4-2
j_call: TRBJ2-7
clone_size: .
d_call: .

cdr3_nt: TGTGCCAGCAGCCCGACTGGCGGGGTCCGGGATACGCAGTATTTT
cdr3_aa: CASSPTGGVRDTQYF
v_call: TRBV7-8
j_call: TRBJ2-3
clone_size: many
d_call: .

cdr3_nt: TGTGCCAGCAGTTTACCGACAAGGACAGGATTGGGGAATCAGCCCCAGCATTTT
cdr3_aa: CASSLPTRTGLGNQPQHF
v_call: TRBV28
j_call: TRBJ1-5
clone_size: .
d_call: TRBD1

cdr3_nt: TGTGCCACCGAGCTAGGCAACACTGAAGCTTTCTTT
cdr3_aa: CATELGNTEAFF
v_call: TRBV6-5
j_call: TRBJ1-1
clone_size: few
d_call: .

cdr3_nt: TGTGCCAGCGGAAAAACAGGGTCGAACACCGGGGAGCTGTTTTTT
cdr3_aa: CASGKTGSNTGELFF
v_call: TRBV7-9
j_call: TRBJ2-2
clone_size: few
d_call: .

cdr3_nt: TGCGCCAGCAGCCCGATGGGATACACTGAAGCTTTCTTT
cdr3_aa: CASSPMGYTEAFF
v_call: TRBV4-1
j_call: TRBJ1-1
clone_size: many
d_call: .

cdr3_nt: TGTGCCAGCAGCCTGCTAGCGGGGGGGGCAGATACGCAGTATTTT
cdr3_aa: CASSLLAGGADTQYF
v_call: TRBV5-8
j_call: TRBJ2-3
clone_size: many
d_call: TRBD2

cdr3_nt: TGTGCCAGCAGTGACGGGACAGTGGTCACTGAAGCTTTCTTT
cdr3_aa: CASSDGTVVTEAFF
v_call: TRBV2
j_call: TRBJ1-1
clone_size: .
d_call: TRBD1

cdr3_nt: TGCGCCAGCAGCTTACGGAGCTCTGGAGAAAAACTGTTTTTT
cdr3_aa: CASSLRSSGEKLFF
v_call: TRBV5-1
j_call: TRBJ1-4
clone_size: few
d_call: .

cdr3_nt: TGCGCCAGCAGCCAAGATCAAGGACACGGATCCTACGAGCAGTACTTC
cdr3_aa: CASSQDQGHGSYEQYF
v_call: TRBV4-1
j_call: TRBJ2-7
clone_size: many
d_call: .

cdr3_nt: TGTGCCAGCAGCTTAGAGGACAGTGGCTATGGCTACACCTTC
cdr3_aa: CASSLEDSGYGYTF
v_call: TRBV7-2
j_call: TRBJ1-2
clone_size: many
d_call: .

cdr3_nt: TGTGCCAGCAGTTACCATCCCGGGGGATCCACCGGGGAGCTGTTTTTT
cdr3_aa: CASSYHPGGSTGELFF
v_call: TRBV6-5
j_call: TRBJ2-2
clone_size: few
d_call: .

cdr3_nt: TGTGCCAGCAGTTACACAGGACTAGCGGGGGGGTTAAACACCGGGGAGCTGTTTTTT
cdr3_aa: CASSYTGLAGGLNTGELFF
v_call: TRBV6-2/TRBV6-3
j_call: TRBJ2-2
clone_size: .
d_call: TRBD2

cdr3_nt: TGTGCCAGCAGCCTCCCTGGGCGGCCTGAAGCTTTCTTT
cdr3_aa: CASSLPGRPEAFF
v_call: TRBV5-6
j_call: TRBJ1-1
clone_size: .
d_call: .

cdr3_nt: TGTGCCACCTCAGCGGGGGCATCCTACAATGAGCAGTTCTTC
cdr3_aa: CATSAGASYNEQFF
v_call: TRBV15
j_call: TRBJ2-1
clone_size: .
d_call: TRBD2

cdr3_nt: TGTGCCAGCAGCAAATCGGGCAGGGGGCAAGGAGATACGCAGTATTTT
cdr3_aa: CASSKSGRGQGDTQYF
v_call: TRBV11-3
j_call: TRBJ2-3
clone_size: many
d_call: TRBD1

cdr3_nt: TGTGCCACCAGTGATTCTCCCGGACAGGTGATCACAGATACGCAGTATTTT
cdr3_aa: CATSDSPGQVITDTQYF
v_call: TRBV24-1
j_call: TRBJ2-3
clone_size: .
d_call: TRBD1

cdr3_nt: TGTGCTACCGAAGGACGGGGTAAAGATACGCAGTATTTT
cdr3_aa: CATEGRGKDTQYF
v_call: TRBV2
j_call: TRBJ2-3
clone_size: few
d_call: .

cdr3_nt: TGCAGTGCTAGAGGGCGGATCTCCTACGAGCAGTACTTC
cdr3_aa: CSARGRISYEQYF
v_call: TRBV20-1
j_call: TRBJ2-7
clone_size: few
d_call: .

cdr3_nt: TGTGCCAGCAGCTCTCCCGGGACAGATGGCTACACCTTC
cdr3_aa: CASSSPGTDGYTF
v_call: TRBV7-9
j_call: TRBJ1-2
clone_size: few
d_call: TRBD1

cdr3_nt: TGCAGCGTTGTCGAAGGGGCCTCCTACGAGCAGTACTTC
cdr3_aa: CSVVEGASYEQYF
v_call: TRBV29-1
j_call: TRBJ2-7
clone_size: .
d_call: .

cdr3_nt: TGTGCCAGCAGCCCTTATCGGGGGGGCCGCCCAGATACGCAGTATTTT
cdr3_aa: CASSPYRGGRPDTQYF
v_call: TRBV7-9
j_call: TRBJ2-3
clone_size: few
d_call: TRBD2

cdr3_nt: TGTGCCAGCAGCCAAGGGCCTCTAGCGAAGAATGAGCAGTTCTTC
cdr3_aa: CASSQGPLAKNEQFF
v_call: TRBV4-2
j_call: TRBJ2-1
clone_size: few
d_call: .

cdr3_nt: TGTGCCAGCAGCGTCCCCTCCGGGACGGACAACTATGGCTACACCTTC
cdr3_aa: CASSVPSGTDNYGYTF
v_call: TRBV9
j_call: TRBJ1-2
clone_size: .
d_call: .

cdr3_nt: TGCGCCAGCAGCCAGGACAGATGGAATCAGCCCCAGCATTTT
cdr3_aa: CASSQDRWNQPQHF
v_call: TRBV4-3
j_call: TRBJ1-5
clone_size: .
d_call: .

cdr3_nt: TGTGCTAGTGATGGAGGGGCTGCTGGAAACACCATATATTTT
cdr3_aa: CASDGGAAGNTIYF
v_call: TRBV12-5
j_call: TRBJ1-3
clone_size: many
d_call: .

cdr3_nt: TGTGCCAGCAGTTATGGGACAGGGCACAACTATGGCTACACCTTC
cdr3_aa: CASSYGTGHNYGYTF
v_call: TRBV6-2/TRBV6-3
j_call: TRBJ1-2
clone_size: .
d_call: TRBD1

cdr3_nt: TGTGCCAGCAGCCGCATGAGCTCCTACAATGAGCAGTTCTTC
cdr3_aa: CASSRMSSYNEQFF
v_call: TRBV7-9
j_call: TRBJ2-1
clone_size: .
d_call: .

cdr3_nt: TGTGCCAGCTCGGGACTCGTGAACGGCGCTTTCTTT
cdr3_aa: CASSGLVNGAFF
v_call: TRBV6-2/TRBV6-3
j_call: TRBJ1-1
clone_size: .
d_call: .

cdr3_nt: TGTGCCATCAGTGAGTCAATGGGGGGGCTATACAATGAGCAGTTCTTC
cdr3_aa: CAISESMGGLYNEQFF
v_call: TRBV10-3
j_call: TRBJ2-1
clone_size: .
d_call: .

cdr3_nt: TGTGCCAGCAGCCCCGTCGCGGAGCAGTACTTC
cdr3_aa: CASSPVAEQYF
v_call: TRBV7-4
j_call: TRBJ2-7
clone_size: .
d_call: .

cdr3_nt: TGTGCCAGCAGCCAAGCCCCAGCGCCCCAGCATACGCAGTATTTT
cdr3_aa: CASSQAPAPQHTQYF
v_call: TRBV14
j_call: TRBJ2-3
clone_size: few
d_call: .

cdr3_nt: TGCAGCGTTCTGGGGGGCCAATACAATGAGCAGTTCTTC
cdr3_aa: CSVLGGQYNEQFF
v_call: TRBV29-1
j_call: TRBJ2-1
clone_size: .
d_call: .

cdr3_nt: TGTGCCAGCAGCATAGGGGTCAGGGCGGGTAATGAAAAACTGTTTTTT
cdr3_aa: CASSIGVRAGNEKLFF
v_call: TRBV7-8
j_call: TRBJ1-4
clone_size: many
d_call: .

cdr3_nt: TGTGCCATCAGTGAGTCTCTGGCAGGGGGCGACACCGGGGAGCTGTTTTTT
cdr3_aa: CAISESLAGGDTGELFF
v_call: TRBV10-3
j_call: TRBJ2-2
clone_size: .
d_call: TRBD1

cdr3_nt: TGTGCCAGCAGCTCCACCGCCGGGACAGGGGGCCCCACCGGGGAGCTGTTTTTT
cdr3_aa: CASSSTAGTGGPTGELFF
v_call: TRBV7-2
j_call: TRBJ2-2
clone_size: many
d_call: TRBD1

cdr3_nt: TGTGCCAGCTTCGGACGCAACTACGAGCAGTACTTC
cdr3_aa: CASFGRNYEQYF
v_call: TRBV7-8
j_call: TRBJ2-7
clone_size: many
d_call: .

cdr3_nt: TGTGCCAGTAGCTTTAAACGAGGAGAACTTGGCGAGCAGTACTTC
cdr3_aa: CASSFKRGELGEQYF
v_call: TRBV19
j_call: TRBJ2-7
clone_size: .
d_call: .

cdr3_nt: TGTGCCAGCAGCTTGGGTCTCAGGGGCTCAGATACGCAGTATTTT
cdr3_aa: CASSLGLRGSDTQYF
v_call: TRBV5-4
j_call: TRBJ2-3
clone_size: many
d_call: .

cdr3_nt: TGTGCCAGCAGCTTAGGAGGGCCAGGGGGGTTGTGGGAGCAGTACTTC
cdr3_aa: CASSLGGPGGLWEQYF
v_call: TRBV7-8
j_call: TRBJ2-7
clone_size: many
d_call: .

cdr3_nt: TGTGCCAGCAGTGAGGGACGGCAGGAGACCCAGTACTTC
cdr3_aa: CASSEGRQETQYF
v_call: TRBV6-1
j_call: TRBJ2-5
clone_size: few
d_call: .